The present entry profiles one TCR beta chain with its context. What it binds is unknown. Germline V gives CDR1 LNHDA, CDR2 SQIVND (reference sequence). The CDR3 has 14 residues. J lost 7 bases, V lost 3 bases, and 3 bases had no gene match. This specimen comes from a study of cytomegalovirus exposure and HLA in healthy donors. Across the whole study: Most genotyped donors, approximately 77% of 398, had Caucasian-associated genetic ancestry. Findings of the study overall: Reportedly, a later analysis found an Asian-associated ancestry cluster had fewer N-insertions than the roughly 700-donor mean. Researchers reported from a later analysis that most CMV-associated TCR beta chains appeared HLA-restricted.

The PCR contained 60 Vbeta and 13 Jbeta primers. Libraries were prepared by immunoSEQ multiplex PCR; TCRdb keeps only in-frame clonotypes and omits some of them. There are around 27,000 clones in the sample, with less than 0.75% held by the top ten. The specimen was PBMCs. The rearrangement uses TRBV19 and TRBJ2-1; 10 bases are shared with TRBD2. The clonotype comes from a man aged 25 to 45 in good health and CMV-seronegative. The CDR3 region has the DNA TGTGCCAGTAGTATCCTAGCGGGAGTAAATGAGCAGTTCTTC. Protein: CASSILAGVNEQFF.